Listed below are T cell receptor beta chains from one sample, sequenced in a study of T cell changes during pregnancy in multiple sclerosis. Assay: immunoSEQ multiplex PCR; the TCRdb copy retains only in-frame clones and omits some. The data hold approximately 44,000 clones, with 75% to 95% observed a single time. The sample consisted of CD4+ T cells from peripheral blood mononuclear cells, taken before pregnancy. The receptor set was obtained from a female donor with multiple sclerosis, enrolled in a pregnancy study. Both conserved end residues are part of each CDR3. The D gene is left open where the match is weak. Part of the rows lack a size; the others show once, few, many or a class for expanded clones.

TRBV2	.	TRBJ2-7	TRBD1	CASSVDRGAYEQYF	TGTGCCAGCAGTGTAGACAGGGGGGCGTACGAGCAGTACTTC
TRBV6-1	.	TRBJ1-1	TRBD1	CASSRTGWNTEAFF	TGTGCCAGCAGTCGGACAGGGTGGAACACTGAAGCTTTCTTT
TRBV29-1	once	TRBJ2-2	TRBD1	CSGLRGPGTGELFF	TGCAGCGGACTAAGGGGGCCGGGTACCGGGGAGCTGTTTTTT
TRBV6-1	.	TRBJ2-3	TRBD2	CASCHSGNTDTQYF	TGTGCCAGCTGTCACAGCGGGAACACAGATACGCAGTATTTT
TRBV2	.	TRBJ1-1	TRBD1	CAGQGIKNTEAFF	TGTGCCGGACAGGGTATAAAAAACACTGAAGCTTTCTTT
TRBV5-1	.	TRBJ2-5	TRBD2	CASSVASAGGLGTQYF	TGCGCCAGCAGCGTGGCGTCAGCGGGGGGCTTAGGGACCCAGTACTTC
TRBV4-2	.	TRBJ2-2	.	CASSHSLGGTGELFF	TGTGCCAGCAGCCATAGCCTAGGCGGCACCGGGGAGCTGTTTTTT
TRBV19	.	TRBJ1-1	.	CASRAPPGRSLRTEAFF	TGTGCCAGTAGAGCCCCCCCGGGTAGATCTTTACGCACTGAAGCTTTCTTT
TRBV10-3	.	TRBJ1-6	TRBD1	CAINRQGQNSPLHF	TGTGCCATCAACAGACAGGGCCAGAATTCACCCCTCCACTTT
TRBV9	.	TRBJ2-1	.	CASSALDEQFF	TGTGCCAGCAGCGCCCTAGATGAGCAGTTCTTC
TRBV6-1	.	TRBJ1-1	.	CASSPGSEAFF	TGTGCCAGCAGCCCCGGGTCTGAAGCTTTCTTT
TRBV14	.	TRBJ2-7	TRBD2	CASSQDLRTSGGYEQYF	TGTGCCAGCAGCCAAGATCTTAGGACTAGCGGGGGATACGAGCAGTACTTC
TRBV5-1	.	TRBJ2-7	TRBD2	CASSLGPPGGGVSYEQYF	TGCGCCAGCAGCTTGGGCCCCCCGGGGGGTGGGGTATCCTACGAGCAGTACTTC
TRBV4-2	.	TRBJ2-2	TRBD2	CASSPLAGGVTGELFF	TGTGCCAGCAGCCCCCTGGCGGGGGGAGTCACCGGGGAGCTGTTTTTT
TRBV4-2	.	TRBJ1-1	.	CASSDPGGGTEAFF	TGTGCCAGCAGCGACCCCGGGGGGGGGACTGAAGCTTTCTTT
TRBV6-5	.	TRBJ1-1	.	CASSQGGRAFF	TGTGCCAGCAGCCAAGGGGGAAGAGCTTTCTTT
TRBV9	.	TRBJ1-6	TRBD1	CASSARTGNSPHHF	TGTGCCAGCAGCGCAAGGACAGGGAACTCACCCCACCACTTT
TRBV6-5	.	TRBJ1-4	.	CASSSGTLHEKLFF	TGTGCCAGCAGCTCCGGGACATTACATGAAAAACTGTTTTTT
TRBV29-1	.	TRBJ1-1	.	CSGQQKFDTEAFF	TGCAGCGGCCAACAAAAATTTGACACTGAAGCTTTCTTT
TRBV7-2	.	TRBJ2-1	TRBD1	CASSLVPGGRDEQFF	TGTGCCAGCAGCTTAGTGCCAGGGGGTAGGGATGAGCAGTTCTTC
TRBV5-1	.	TRBJ1-5	TRBD1	CASSLDFTTGKGQPQHF	TGCGCCAGCAGCTTGGATTTTACGACAGGGAAGGGCCAGCCCCAGCATTTT
TRBV6-6	.	TRBJ2-3	TRBD2	CASSYGLADGDTQYF	TGTGCCAGCAGTTACGGCCTAGCGGACGGCGATACGCAGTATTTT
TRBV9	.	TRBJ1-1	TRBD1	CASSVLPTGGKGTEAFF	TGTGCCAGCAGCGTCCTCCCCACAGGGGGCAAGGGGACTGAAGCTTTCTTT
TRBV5-1	.	TRBJ2-7	TRBD1	CASSFVDRFNEQYF	TGCGCCAGCAGTTTCGTGGACAGGTTCAACGAGCAGTACTTC
TRBV7-3	.	TRBJ2-1	TRBD1	CASSSNSGTGREQFF	TGTGCCAGCAGCTCAAACTCCGGGACAGGGCGTGAGCAGTTCTTC
TRBV5-1	.	TRBJ2-5	TRBD2	CASTSSGGTQETQYF	TGCGCCAGCACCTCTAGCGGGGGGACGCAAGAGACCCAGTACTTC
TRBV2	.	TRBJ2-1	TRBD2	CASSSRTRLLGEQFF	TGTGCCAGCAGCAGCAGGACTAGACTGCTGGGTGAGCAGTTCTTC
TRBV4-1	.	TRBJ2-1	TRBD2	CASSRIMAGGYNEQFF	TGCGCCAGCAGCCGCATCATGGCGGGAGGGTACAATGAGCAGTTCTTC
TRBV5-1	.	TRBJ1-1	TRBD1	CASSLWTGGTEAFF	TGCGCCAGCAGCCTCTGGACAGGGGGAACTGAAGCTTTCTTT
TRBV5-1	.	TRBJ2-7	TRBD1	CASSFRTGGTGEQYF	TGCGCCAGCAGCTTCCGGACAGGGGGCACGGGCGAGCAGTACTTC
TRBV9	.	TRBJ2-1	TRBD2	CASSVGTSGGGEQFF	TGTGCCAGCAGCGTAGGGACTAGCGGGGGTGGAGAGCAGTTCTTC
TRBV7-2	.	TRBJ2-1	TRBD2	CASSPRGWSGGAGEQFF	TGTGCCAGCAGCCCCCGAGGGTGGAGCGGGGGGGCAGGAGAGCAGTTCTTC
TRBV4-3	.	TRBJ1-2	.	CASSQDAGTYGYTF	TGCGCCAGCAGCCAAGATGCGGGTACCTATGGCTACACCTTC
TRBV5-1	once	TRBJ1-1	.	CASSLEAGNTEAFF	TGCGCCAGCAGCTTGGAGGCAGGGAACACTGAAGCTTTCTTT
TRBV7-3	.	TRBJ2-1	TRBD2	CASSLKRIAGTEQFF	TGTGCCAGCAGCTTAAAAAGAATAGCGGGGACTGAGCAGTTCTTC
TRBV2	.	TRBJ2-5	TRBD1	CASSEEGTGVETQYF	TGTGCCAGCAGTGAAGAAGGAACAGGGGTGGAGACCCAGTACTTC
TRBV2	.	TRBJ1-1	.	CASSIRDEAFF	TGTGCCAGCAGTATCAGGGATGAAGCTTTCTTT
TRBV11-2	.	TRBJ2-1	.	CASSLRRNNEQFF	TGTGCCAGCAGCTTAAGGAGGAACAATGAGCAGTTCTTC
TRBV7-9	.	TRBJ2-1	TRBD2	CASSRLAGAGNEQFF	TGTGCCAGCAGCCGTCTAGCGGGGGCGGGAAATGAGCAGTTCTTC
TRBV6-5	.	TRBJ2-7	.	CASSPRGIYEQYF	TGTGCCAGCAGCCCCAGGGGAATCTACGAGCAGTACTTC
TRBV6-1	few	TRBJ1-1	.	CATVTEMNTEAFF	TGTGCCACCGTGACAGAGATGAACACTGAAGCTTTCTTT
TRBV11-2	.	TRBJ2-1	.	CASSLPREVSLAHEQFF	TGTGCCAGCAGCTTACCCCGCGAGGTCTCCCTTGCCCATGAGCAGTTCTTC
TRBV7-2	.	TRBJ2-1	.	CASSLGVGGKFF	TGTGCCAGCAGCCTAGGAGTGGGGGGAAAGTTCTTC
TRBV4-3	once	TRBJ1-4	TRBD1	CASSVEGATNEKLFF	TGCGCCAGCAGCGTAGAGGGGGCTACTAATGAAAAACTGTTTTTT
TRBV7-3	.	TRBJ2-7	TRBD2	CASSSAGLGEQYF	TGTGCCAGCAGCTCCGCCGGACTAGGGGAGCAGTACTTC
TRBV25-1	.	TRBJ1-5	.	CASSEAGQPNQPQHF	TGTGCCAGCAGTGAAGCGGGTCAGCCAAATCAGCCCCAGCATTTT
TRBV6-6	.	TRBJ2-2	TRBD2	CASSRREGNGELFF	TGTGCCAGCTCTCGGCGGGAGGGCAACGGGGAGCTGTTTTTT
TRBV2	.	TRBJ2-7	TRBD2	CASSEAAPGGEQYF	TGTGCCAGCAGTGAAGCAGCCCCGGGGGGCGAGCAGTACTTC
TRBV27	.	TRBJ2-7	.	CATLLSYEQYF	TGTGCCACCCTCCTCTCCTACGAGCAGTACTTC
TRBV15	once	TRBJ2-1	.	CATSRGTGVIYNEQFF	TGTGCCACCAGCAGGGGGACGGGAGTGATTTACAATGAGCAGTTCTTC
TRBV6-6	.	TRBJ2-3	.	CASTRLEANTDTQYF	TGTGCCAGCACCCGATTAGAGGCGAACACAGATACGCAGTATTTT
TRBV7-3	.	TRBJ1-1	.	CASSLTRETEAFF	TGTGCCAGCAGCTTAACTCGGGAGACTGAAGCTTTCTTT
TRBV5-1	.	TRBJ2-7	TRBD2	CASSWTGLAGGDEQYF	TGCGCCAGCAGCTGGACCGGACTAGCGGGAGGTGACGAGCAGTACTTC
TRBV6-1	.	TRBJ2-7	.	CASSEIGTTSYEQYF	TGTGCCAGCAGTGAAATTGGGACAACATCCTACGAGCAGTACTTC
TRBV10-2	.	TRBJ1-2	.	CASSDDSLLGYGYTF	TGCGCCAGCAGTGACGACAGCCTCCTAGGCTATGGCTACACCTTC
TRBV27	once	TRBJ2-2	TRBD1	CASSLFGGDRGSGELFF	TGTGCCAGCAGTTTATTCGGCGGGGACAGGGGCTCCGGGGAGCTGTTTTTT
TRBV27	.	TRBJ2-5	.	CASSSPSAGERETQYF	TGTGCCAGCAGTTCCCCCTCGGCAGGGGAGCGAGAGACCCAGTACTTC
TRBV6-5	.	TRBJ2-7	TRBD1	CASSPGTGFSYEQYF	TGTGCCAGCAGTCCCGGGACAGGGTTCTCCTACGAGCAGTACTTC
TRBV28	.	TRBJ1-1	TRBD1	CASSPFRGRNTEAFF	TGTGCCAGCAGTCCCTTCAGGGGGAGGAACACTGAAGCTTTCTTT